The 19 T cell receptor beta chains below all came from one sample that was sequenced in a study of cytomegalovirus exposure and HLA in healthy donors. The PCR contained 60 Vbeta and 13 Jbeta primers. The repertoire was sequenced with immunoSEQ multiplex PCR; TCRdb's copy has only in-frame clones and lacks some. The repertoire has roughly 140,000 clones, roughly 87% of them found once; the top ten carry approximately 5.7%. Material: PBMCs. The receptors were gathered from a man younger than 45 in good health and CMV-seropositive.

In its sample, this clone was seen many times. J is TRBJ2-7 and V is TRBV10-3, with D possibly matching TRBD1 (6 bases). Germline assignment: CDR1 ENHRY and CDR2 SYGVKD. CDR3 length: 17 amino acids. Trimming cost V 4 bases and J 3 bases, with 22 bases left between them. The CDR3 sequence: CAISGGIGGKKVYEQYF. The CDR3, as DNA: TGTGCCATCAGTGGAGGGATAGGGGGAAAAAAGGTCTACGAGCAGTACTTC.

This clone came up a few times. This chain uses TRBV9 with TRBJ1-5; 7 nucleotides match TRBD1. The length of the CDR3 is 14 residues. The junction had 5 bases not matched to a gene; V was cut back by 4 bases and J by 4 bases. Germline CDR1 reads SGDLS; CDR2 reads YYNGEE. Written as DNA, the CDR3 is TGTGCCAGCAGCCCCGGGACAGTTAATCAGCCCCAGCATTTT. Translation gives CASSPGTVNQPQHF.

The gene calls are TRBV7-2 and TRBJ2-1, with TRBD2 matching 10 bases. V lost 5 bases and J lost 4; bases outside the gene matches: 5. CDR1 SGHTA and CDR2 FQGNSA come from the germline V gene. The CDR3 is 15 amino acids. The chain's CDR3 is CASSQGTSEYNEQFF. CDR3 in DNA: TGTGCCAGCAGCCAAGGGACTAGCGAGTACAATGAGCAGTTCTTC.

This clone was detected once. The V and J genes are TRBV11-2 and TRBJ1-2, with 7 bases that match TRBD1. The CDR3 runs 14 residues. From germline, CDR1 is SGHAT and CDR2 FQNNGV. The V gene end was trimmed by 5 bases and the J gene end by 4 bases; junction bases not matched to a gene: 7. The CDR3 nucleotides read TGTGCCAGCAGCCCTACAGGGGTGGTCTATGGCTACACCTTC. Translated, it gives CASSPTGVVYGYTF.

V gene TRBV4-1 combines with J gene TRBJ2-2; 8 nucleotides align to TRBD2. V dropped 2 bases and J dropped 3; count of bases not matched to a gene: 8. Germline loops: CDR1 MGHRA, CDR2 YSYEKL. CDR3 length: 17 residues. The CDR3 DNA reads TGCGCCAGCAGCCAATCCCCGGGAGGGAGGGACACCGGGGAGCTGTTTTTT. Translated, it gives CASSQSPGGRDTGELFF.

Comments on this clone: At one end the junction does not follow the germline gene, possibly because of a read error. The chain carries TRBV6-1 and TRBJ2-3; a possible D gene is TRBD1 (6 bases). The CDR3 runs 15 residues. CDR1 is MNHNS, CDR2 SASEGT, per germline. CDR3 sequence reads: CASSDRTASTDTQYF. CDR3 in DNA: TGTGCCAGCAGTGATAGGACAGCTAGCACAGATACGCAATATTTT.

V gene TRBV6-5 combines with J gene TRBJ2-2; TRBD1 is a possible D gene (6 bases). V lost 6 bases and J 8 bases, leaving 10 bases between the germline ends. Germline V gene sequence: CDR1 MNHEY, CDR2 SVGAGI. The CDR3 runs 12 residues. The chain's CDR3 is CASRRGNGELFF. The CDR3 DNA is TGTGCCAGCAGGAGGGGGAATGGGGAGCTGTTTTTT.

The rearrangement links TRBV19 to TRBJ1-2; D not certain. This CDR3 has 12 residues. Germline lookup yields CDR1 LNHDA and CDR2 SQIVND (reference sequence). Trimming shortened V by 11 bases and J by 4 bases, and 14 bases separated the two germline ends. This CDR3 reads CALLGAAYGYTF. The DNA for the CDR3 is TGTGCCTTGTTAGGAGCCGCCTATGGCTACACCTTC.

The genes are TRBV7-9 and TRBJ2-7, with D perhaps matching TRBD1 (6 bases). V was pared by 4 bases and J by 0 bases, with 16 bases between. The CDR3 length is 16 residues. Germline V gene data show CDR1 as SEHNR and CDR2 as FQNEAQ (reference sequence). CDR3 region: CASSSPHDRSSYEQYF. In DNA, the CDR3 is TGTGCCAGCAGCTCACCCCACGACAGGAGCTCCTACGAGCAGTACTTC. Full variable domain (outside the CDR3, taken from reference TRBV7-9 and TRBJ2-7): DTGVSQNPRHKITKRGQNVTFRCDPISEHNRLYWYRQTLGQGPEFLTYFQNEAQLEKSRLLSDRFSAERPKGSFSTLEIQRTEQGDSAMYLCASSSPHDRSSYEQYFGPGTRLTVT.

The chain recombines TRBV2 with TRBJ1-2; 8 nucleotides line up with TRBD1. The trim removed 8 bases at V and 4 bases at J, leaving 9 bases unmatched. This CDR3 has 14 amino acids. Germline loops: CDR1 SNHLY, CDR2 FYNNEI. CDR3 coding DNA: TGTGCCAGCCGTTACAGGGGGGACAGCTATGGCTACACCTTC. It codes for CASRYRGDSYGYTF.

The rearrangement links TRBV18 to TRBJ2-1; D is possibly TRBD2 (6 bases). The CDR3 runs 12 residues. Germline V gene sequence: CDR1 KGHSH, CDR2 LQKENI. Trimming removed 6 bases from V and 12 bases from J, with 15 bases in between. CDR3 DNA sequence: TGTGCCAGCTCCCTGGGACCCGGGGGGCAGTTCTTC. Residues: CASSLGPGGQFF.

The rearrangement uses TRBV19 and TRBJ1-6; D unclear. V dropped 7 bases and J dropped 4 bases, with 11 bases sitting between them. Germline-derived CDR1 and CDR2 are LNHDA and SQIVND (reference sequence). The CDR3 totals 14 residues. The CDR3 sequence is CASKNQEYNSPLHF. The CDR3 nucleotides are TGTGCCAGTAAAAACCAAGAGTATAATTCACCCCTCCACTTT.

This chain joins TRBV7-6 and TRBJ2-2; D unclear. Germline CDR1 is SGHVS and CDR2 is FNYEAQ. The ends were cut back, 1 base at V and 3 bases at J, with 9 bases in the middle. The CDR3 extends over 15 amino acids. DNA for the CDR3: TGTGCCAGCAGCTTAGTAGCAGATCACACCGGGGAGCTGTTTTTT. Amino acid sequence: CASSLVADHTGELFF.

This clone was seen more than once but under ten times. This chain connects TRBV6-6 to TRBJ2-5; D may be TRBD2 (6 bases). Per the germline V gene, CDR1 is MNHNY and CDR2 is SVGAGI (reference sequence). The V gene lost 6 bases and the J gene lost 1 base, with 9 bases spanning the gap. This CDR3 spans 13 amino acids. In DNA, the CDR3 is TGTGCCAGCAGACTGGGGGGCCAAGAGACCCAGTACTTC. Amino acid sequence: CASRLGGQETQYF.

In nucleotides, the CDR3 is TGTGCCAGCAGCGCCGTGACAGGGAGCACCGGGGAGCTGTTTTTT. Amino acids: CASSAVTGSTGELFF. The chain employs TRBV9 and TRBJ2-2, with TRBD1 matching 7 bases. The CDR3 is made up of 15 amino acids. CDR1 is SGDLS and CDR2 is YYNGEE in the germline V gene. V lost 3 bases and J lost 4; bases outside the gene matches: 6.

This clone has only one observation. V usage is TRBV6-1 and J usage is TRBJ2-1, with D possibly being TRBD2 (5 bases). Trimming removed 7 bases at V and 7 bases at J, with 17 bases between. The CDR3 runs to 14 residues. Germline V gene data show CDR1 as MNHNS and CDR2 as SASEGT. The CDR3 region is CASITLASGNEQFF. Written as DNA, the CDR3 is TGTGCCAGCATTACGCTGGCTTCGGGGAATGAGCAGTTCTTC.

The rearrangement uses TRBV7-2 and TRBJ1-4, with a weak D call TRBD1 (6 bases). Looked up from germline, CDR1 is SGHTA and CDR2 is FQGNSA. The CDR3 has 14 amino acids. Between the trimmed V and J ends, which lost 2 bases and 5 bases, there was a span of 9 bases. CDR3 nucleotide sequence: TGTGCCAGCAGCTTAAGGGGGGGGAATGAAAAACTGTTTTTT. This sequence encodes CASSLRGGNEKLFF. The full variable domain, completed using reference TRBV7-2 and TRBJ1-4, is GAGVSQSPSNKVTEKGKDVELRCDPISGHTALYWYRQSLGQGLEFLIYFQGNSAPDKSGLPSDRFSAERTGGSVSTLTIQRTQQEDSAVYLCASSLRGGNEKLFFGSGTQLSVL.

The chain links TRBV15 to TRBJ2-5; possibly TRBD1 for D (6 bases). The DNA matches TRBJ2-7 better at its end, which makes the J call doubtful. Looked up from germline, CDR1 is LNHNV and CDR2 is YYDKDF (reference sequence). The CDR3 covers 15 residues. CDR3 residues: CATSRFPGQSYEQYF. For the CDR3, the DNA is TGTGCCACCAGCAGATTCCCAGGACAGTCGTACGAGCAGTACTTC.

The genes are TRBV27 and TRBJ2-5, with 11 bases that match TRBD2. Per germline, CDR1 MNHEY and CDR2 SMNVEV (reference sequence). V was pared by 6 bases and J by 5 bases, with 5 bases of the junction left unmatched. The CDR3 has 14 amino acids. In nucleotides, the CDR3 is TGTGCCAGCAGCCGACTAGCGGGAAGGGAGACCCAGTACTTC. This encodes CASSRLAGRETQYF.